Listed here are 29 T cell receptor beta chains from one sample, sequenced in a study of T-cell reconstitution after alpha-beta-depleted transplantation in children. The TCRbeta library incorporated unique molecular identifiers. TCRdb reprocessed the PCR reads with MiXCR, giving one entry per CDR3 protein. The profile shows more than 75,000 distinct CDR3 sequences, 23% of them singletons. Sequencing used PBMCs, obtained before TCRalphabeta/CD19-depleted stem cell transplant. All receptors derive from a boy aged 2 to 10 with acute lymphoblastic leukemia, due to receive a stem cell transplant.

This clonotype appeared many times. The chain's CDR3 is CATSDLGTSGNEQFF. CDR3 nucleotides: TGTGCCACCAGTGATTTAGGGACTAGCGGAAATGAGCAGTTCTTC. The J gene is TRBJ2-1, the V gene TRBV24-1, with 11 bases fitting TRBD2. Per the germline V gene, CDR1 is KGHDR and CDR2 is SFDVKD. CDR3 size: 15 residues. V lost 1 base and J lost 7; bases outside the gene matches: 2.

The V gene is TRBV10-3, the J gene TRBJ2-7; TRBD1 agrees at 11 bases. The length of the CDR3 is 14 residues. Per the germline V gene, CDR1 is ENHRY and CDR2 is SYGVKD. With 4 bases clipped from V and 3 bases from J, the junction kept 2 bases outside the gene matches. CDR3 bases: TGTGCCATCAGTGTGGGACAGGGGGACTACGAGCAGTACTTC. This sequence encodes CAISVGQGDYEQYF.

The chain links TRBV20-1 to TRBJ2-7, with D possibly being TRBD1 (5 bases). Germline V CDR1 and CDR2: DFQATT, SNEGSKA (reference sequence). V lost 3 bases, J lost 3 bases, and 12 bases lay in between. There are 13 residues in the CDR3. CDR3 sequence: CSARGRVDYEQYF. The CDR3 DNA follows: TGCAGTGCTAGGGGCAGGGTGGACTACGAGCAGTACTTC.

V gene TRBV12-3 or TRBV12-4 combines with J gene TRBJ1-5; D unresolved. Trimming left V 2 bases short and J 7 bases short, with 6 bases between. This CDR3 has 12 residues. CDR3 in DNA: TGTGCCAGCAGTTTAAATGTCCAGCCCCAGCATTTT. It encodes CASSLNVQPQHF.

The table lists this clonotype with a few counts. CDR3 residues: CASRRKGGNTEAFF. CDR3 coding DNA: TGTGCCAGCAGGCGAAAAGGGGGGAACACTGAAGCTTTCTTT. This chain uses TRBV12-3 or TRBV12-4 with TRBJ1-1, with a possible D match to TRBD1 (6 bases). V dropped 6 bases and J dropped 1 base, with 12 bases sitting between them. The CDR3 length is 14 residues.

This clonotype was counted only a few times. This chain uses TRBV7-2 with TRBJ2-1; D uncertain. CDR1 SGHTA and CDR2 FQGNSA come from the germline V gene. The CDR3 has 16 residues. Trimming removed 3 bases from V and 3 bases from J, with 15 bases in between. As DNA, the CDR3 is TGTGCCAGCAGCTTGGTGGACGGCCTGAGCTACAATGAGCAGTTCTTC. It yields the protein CASSLVDGLSYNEQFF. Together with reference TRBV7-2 and TRBJ2-1, the CDR3 gives the full variable domain: GAGVSQSPSNKVTEKGKDVELRCDPISGHTALYWYRQSLGQGLEFLIYFQGNSAPDKSGLPSDRFSAERTGGSVSTLTIQRTQQEDSAVYLCASSLVDGLSYNEQFFGPGTRLTVL.

The V call is TRBV20-1, the J call TRBJ2-2; TRBD2 agrees at 10 bases. Looked up from germline, CDR1 is DFQATT and CDR2 is SNEGSKA (reference sequence). CDR3 length equals 17 residues. The J segment lost 9 bases and the V segment lost 6 bases, leaving 19 bases of the junction unmatched. CDR3 nucleotides: TGCAGTGCGCTGCCCCTCGGACTAGCGGAGGGGAGGAGGGAGCTGTTTTTT. Protein sequence: CSALPLGLAEGRRELFF.

The gene calls are TRBV7-8 and TRBJ2-1; 15 nucleotides agree with TRBD2. The junction had 6 bases not matched to a gene; V was cut back by 2 bases and J by 4 bases. This CDR3 is 18 amino acids long. Germline V gene lookup returns CDR1 SGHVS and CDR2 FQNEAQ. The CDR3 loop is CASSLWTSGREGYNEQFF. The DNA of the CDR3 is TGTGCCAGCAGCTTATGGACTAGCGGGAGGGAGGGATACAATGAGCAGTTCTTC.

This clonotype was counted a few times. The chain links TRBV10-3 to TRBJ2-1; 7 bases are a match to TRBD2. Germline V gene data show CDR1 as ENHRY and CDR2 as SYGVKD. The CDR3 is 17 amino acids. Losses at the gene ends were 8 bases for V and 8 bases for J; bases not matched to a gene: 21. CDR3 sequence reads: CAILGLAEPPPGHEQFF. Here the CDR3 DNA reads TGTGCCATCCTCGGCCTAGCGGAGCCTCCCCCTGGCCATGAGCAGTTCTTC.

V and J are TRBV18 and TRBJ2-1, with 7 bases matching TRBD1. The V segment lost 6 bases and the J segment 2 bases; nucleotides outside the gene matches: 10. Germline values: CDR1 KGHSH, CDR2 LQKENI. The CDR3 runs 16 residues. The CDR3 reads CASSPEGALPYNEQFF. CDR3 in DNA: TGTGCCAGCTCCCCCGAGGGGGCCCTCCCCTACAATGAGCAGTTCTTC.

This clonotype was detected only a few times. The gene calls are TRBV2 and TRBJ2-2, with 7 nucleotides matching TRBD1. The CDR3 has 15 amino acids. Germline lookup yields CDR1 SNHLY and CDR2 FYNNEI. V dropped 2 bases and J dropped 6; count of bases not matched to a gene: 6. The DNA of the CDR3 is TGTGCCAGCAGTGAAAGGGTACAGGGGTCCGGGGAGCTGTTTTTT. Its protein is CASSERVQGSGELFF.

CDR3 residues: CASSPKGDRTDTQYF. CDR3 bases: TGTGCCAGCAGCCCAAAGGGGGACCGCACAGATACGCAGTATTTT. V and J are TRBV28 and TRBJ2-3; maybe TRBD1 (6 bases). Trimming pared 6 bases from V and 1 base from J, leaving 14 bases between. Looked up from germline, CDR1 is MDHEN and CDR2 is SYDVKM. There are 15 residues in the CDR3.

V gene TRBV27 combines with J gene TRBJ2-7, with TRBD2 as a possible D gene (5 bases). This CDR3 comprises 13 residues. V was cut by 11 bases and J by 0 bases, with 14 bases left in between. CDR1 MNHEY and CDR2 SMNVEV come from the germline V gene (reference sequence). CDR3 protein: CAARTLGSYEQYF. The DNA for the CDR3 is TGTGCCGCACGGACTCTGGGCTCCTACGAGCAGTACTTC.

V usage is TRBV5-1 and J usage is TRBJ1-6, with TRBD1 identical over 7 bases. CDR3 size: 16 residues. From germline, CDR1 is SGHRS and CDR2 YFSETQ. V trimming: 4 bases; J trimming: 0 bases; junction bases outside the gene matches: 4. CDR3 residues: CASSASGGSYNSPLHF. CDR3 nucleotides: TGCGCCAGCAGCGCCTCAGGGGGCTCCTATAATTCACCCCTCCACTTT.

V usage is TRBV20-1 and J usage is TRBJ2-1; D ambiguous. The germline CDR1 and CDR2 sequences are DFQATT and SNEGSKA (reference sequence). The CDR3 spans 13 residues. The ends were cut back, 0 bases at V and 5 bases at J, with 8 bases in the middle. The CDR3 reads CSARDGRHNEQFF. Written as DNA, the CDR3 is TGCAGTGCTAGAGATGGACGGCACAATGAGCAGTTCTTC.

This clonotype was detected a few times. CDR3 loop: CASQRGGSSPLHF. For the CDR3, the DNA is TGTGCCAGTCAGCGAGGGGGTTCATCACCCCTCCACTTT. J is TRBJ1-6 and V is TRBV24-1; TRBD1 is a possible D gene (6 bases). Looked up from germline, CDR1 is KGHDR and CDR2 is SFDVKD. V was cut by 11 bases and J by 10 bases, with 17 bases left in between. The CDR3 runs to 13 residues.

J is TRBJ2-7 and V is TRBV28; D uncertain. V lost 1 base and J 3 bases, leaving 4 bases between the germline ends. From germline, CDR1 is MDHEN and CDR2 SYDVKM. This CDR3 spans 12 amino acids. CDR3 amino acids: CASSLSFYEQYF. The CDR3 nucleotides are TGTGCCAGCAGTTTATCTTTCTACGAGCAGTACTTC. Supplemented by reference TRBV28 and TRBJ2-7, the full variable domain reads DVKVTQSSRYLVKRTGEKVFLECVQDMDHENMFWYRQDPGLGLRLIYFSYDVKMKEKGDIPEGYSVSREKKERFSLILESASTNQTSMYLCASSLSFYEQYFGPGTRLTVT.

The chain joins TRBV11-2 to TRBJ1-1; D call uncertain. The CDR3 runs to 15 residues. V lost 5 bases and J 0 bases, leaving 13 bases between the germline ends. CDR1 and CDR2 from the germline V gene are SGHAT and FQNNGV. The CDR3 loop is CASSATRALNTEAFF. The CDR3 DNA follows: TGTGCCAGCAGCGCGACCCGGGCCCTGAACACTGAAGCTTTCTTT.

This clonotype turned up a few times. The chain employs TRBV5-1 and TRBJ1-1; D call uncertain. This CDR3 is 14 amino acids long. CDR1 is SGHRS, CDR2 YFSETQ, per germline. The V end lost 5 bases, the J end lost 1 base, and 12 bases lay between the germline ends. The CDR3 DNA reads as TGCGCCAGCAGGCCGCAAGACGGGAACACTGAAGCTTTCTTT. This codes for CASRPQDGNTEAFF.

The chain combines TRBV29-1 with TRBJ2-4; 9 nucleotides match TRBD1. CDR1 is SQVTM, CDR2 ANQGSEA, per germline. CDR3 size: 16 residues. V lost 5 bases, J lost 1 base, and 9 bases stayed unmatched. As DNA, the CDR3 is TGCAGCGTTACTGAAAGGACAGGGGTGGCCAAAAACATTCAGTACTTC. This codes for CSVTERTGVAKNIQYF.

V and J are TRBV7-9 and TRBJ1-1, with a possible D match to TRBD1 (5 bases). Germline V CDR1 and CDR2: SEHNR, FQNEAQ (reference sequence). Trimming took 5 bases from V and 3 from J, leaving 13 bases between them. The CDR3 sequence is 14 residues long. The CDR3 loop is CASSQGSPYTEAFF. For the CDR3, the DNA is TGTGCCAGCAGCCAGGGCTCCCCATACACTGAAGCTTTCTTT.

This clonotype was seen many times. V is TRBV28 and J is TRBJ2-3; 7 nucleotides align to TRBD1. Germline trimming cut 6 bases from V and 9 bases from J; bases unmatched to any gene: 9. Germline loops: CDR1 MDHEN, CDR2 SYDVKM. This CDR3 is 13 amino acids long. CDR3 residues: CASSQTGFGTQYF. The CDR3 nucleotides read TGTGCCAGCAGCCAGACAGGGTTCGGGACGCAGTATTTT.

This clonotype was seen only a few times. The J gene is TRBJ1-2, the V gene TRBV5-6; a weak D match, TRBD1 (5 bases). The germline CDR1 and CDR2 sequences are SGHDT and YYEEEE. The CDR3 is made up of 16 amino acids. V was pared by 4 bases and J by 5 bases, with 21 bases between. Written as DNA, the CDR3 is TGTGCCAGCAGCCGTCTAAGTACGGGACCGGAGTATGGCTACACCTTC. Residues: CASSRLSTGPEYGYTF.

This clonotype was seen a handful of times. The rearrangement links TRBV4-1 to TRBJ2-1, with D maybe TRBD2 (6 bases). The CDR3 is 14 residues long. CDR1 MGHRA and CDR2 YSYEKL come from the germline V gene. V lost 8 bases and J 10 bases, leaving 21 bases between the germline ends. The CDR3 DNA is TGCGCCAGCGCCTTCAGCGGAGGGGCCGGGGAGCAGTTCTTC. It specifies CASAFSGGAGEQFF.

Regarding this clonotype: This may arise from a read error, as a much more abundant clone is one base away. The V and J genes are TRBV20-1 and TRBJ2-5; maybe TRBD2 (6 bases). Germline CDR1 DFQATT, CDR2 SNEGSKA (reference sequence). The CDR3 sequence is 16 residues long. V lost 6 bases, J lost 2 bases, and 22 bases lay in between. The CDR3 region is CSAKSIAEGWQETQYF. The CDR3 DNA follows: TGCAGTGCCAAAAGCATAGCGGAGGGGTGGCAAGAGACCCAGTACTTC.

The chain uses TRBV12-3 or TRBV12-4 and TRBJ2-1; 9 positions agree with TRBD2. V was clipped by 3 bases and J by 7 bases; unmatched bases: 4. The CDR3 totals 14 residues. CDR3 sequence reads: CASSLAGGRNEQFF. CDR3 coding DNA: TGTGCCAGCAGTTTGGCGGGAGGGCGGAATGAGCAGTTCTTC.

This clonotype showed up many times. The genes are TRBV27 and TRBJ2-7; 11 bases align to TRBD2. Germline V gene data show CDR1 as MNHEY and CDR2 as SMNVEV (reference sequence). V gave up 6 bases and J gave up 6 bases; unmatched junction bases: 16. This CDR3 is built from 17 residues. CDR3 loop: CASRNRLAGLYLGEQYF. The CDR3 DNA reads TGTGCCAGCAGGAACCGACTAGCGGGACTCTATTTGGGCGAGCAGTACTTC.

DNA of the CDR3: TGTGCCAGCAGTGAAAGTGGAGGGGCCCCCTACAATGAGCAGTTCTTC. Amino acid sequence: CASSESGGAPYNEQFF. The chain is built from TRBV25-1 and TRBJ2-1, with D possibly being TRBD2 (6 bases). The V end lost 2 bases, the J end lost 2 bases, and 13 bases lay between the germline ends. The CDR3 totals 16 residues. The V gene's germline CDR1 is MGHDK and CDR2 SYGVNS.

The gene calls are TRBV4-1 and TRBJ2-1; possibly TRBD1 or TRBD2 for D (6 bases each). The CDR3 is made up of 15 amino acids. Germline values: CDR1 MGHRA, CDR2 YSYEKL. Trimming pared 6 bases from V and 9 bases from J, leaving 21 bases between. The CDR3 nucleotides read TGCGCCAGCAGACCCACCTTCACAGGGAGGAGTGAGCAGTTCTTC. Translating it yields CASRPTFTGRSEQFF.